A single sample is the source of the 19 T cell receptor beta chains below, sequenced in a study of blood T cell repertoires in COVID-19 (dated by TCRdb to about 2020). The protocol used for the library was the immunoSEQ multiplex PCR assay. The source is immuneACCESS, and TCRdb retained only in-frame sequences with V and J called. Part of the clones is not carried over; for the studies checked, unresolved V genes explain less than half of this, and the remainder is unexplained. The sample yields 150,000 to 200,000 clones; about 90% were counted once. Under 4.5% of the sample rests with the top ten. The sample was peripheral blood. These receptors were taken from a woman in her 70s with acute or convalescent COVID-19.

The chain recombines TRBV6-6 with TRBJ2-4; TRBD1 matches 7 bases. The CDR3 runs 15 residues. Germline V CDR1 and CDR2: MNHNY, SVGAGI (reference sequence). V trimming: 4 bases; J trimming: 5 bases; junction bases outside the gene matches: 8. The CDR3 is CASSLTGVPQNIQYF. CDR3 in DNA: TGTGCCAGCAGTTTAACAGGGGTCCCCCAAAACATTCAGTACTTC.

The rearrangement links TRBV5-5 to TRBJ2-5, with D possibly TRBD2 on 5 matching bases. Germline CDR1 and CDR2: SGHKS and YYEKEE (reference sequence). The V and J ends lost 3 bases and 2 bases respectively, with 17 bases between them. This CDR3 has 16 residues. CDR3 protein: CASSSIYGVVQETQYF. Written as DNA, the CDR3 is TGTGCCAGCAGCTCCATCTACGGGGTGGTGCAAGAGACCCAGTACTTC.

The CDR3 nucleotides are TGTGCCAGCAGCCCCCAAACCTATTCCGGGGAGCTGTTTTTT. As protein: CASSPQTYSGELFF. The chain has TRBV9 and TRBJ2-2; no reliable D call. This CDR3 contains 14 residues. The germline V gene encodes CDR1 SGDLS and CDR2 YYNGEE. Trimming stripped 4 bases from V and 6 bases from J, with 13 bases between. Together with reference TRBV9 and TRBJ2-2, the CDR3 gives the full variable domain: DSGVTQTPKHLITATGQRVTLRCSPRSGDLSVYWYQQSLDQGLQFLIQYYNGEERAKGNILERFSAQQFPDLHSELNLSSLELGDSALYFCASSPQTYSGELFFGEGSRLTVL.

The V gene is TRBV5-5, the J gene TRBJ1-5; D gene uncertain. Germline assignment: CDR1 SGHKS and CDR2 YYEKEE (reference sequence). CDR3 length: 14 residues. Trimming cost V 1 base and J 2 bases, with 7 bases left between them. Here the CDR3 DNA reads TGTGCCAGCAGCTTGTCGCCAGGCAATCAGCCCCAGCATTTT. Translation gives CASSLSPGNQPQHF.

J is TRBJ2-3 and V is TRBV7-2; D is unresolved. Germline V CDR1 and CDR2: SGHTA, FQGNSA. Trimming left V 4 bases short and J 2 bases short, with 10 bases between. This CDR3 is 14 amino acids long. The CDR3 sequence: CASSSHLNTDTQYF. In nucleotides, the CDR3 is TGTGCCAGCAGCTCCCACTTAAACACAGATACGCAGTATTTT.

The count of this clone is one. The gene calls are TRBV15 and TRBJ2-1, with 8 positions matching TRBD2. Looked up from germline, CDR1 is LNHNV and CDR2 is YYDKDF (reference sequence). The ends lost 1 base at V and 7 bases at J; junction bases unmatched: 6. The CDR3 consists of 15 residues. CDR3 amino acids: CATSRVRGEGNEQFF. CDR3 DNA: TGTGCCACCAGCAGAGTGCGGGGGGAGGGGAATGAGCAGTTCTTC.

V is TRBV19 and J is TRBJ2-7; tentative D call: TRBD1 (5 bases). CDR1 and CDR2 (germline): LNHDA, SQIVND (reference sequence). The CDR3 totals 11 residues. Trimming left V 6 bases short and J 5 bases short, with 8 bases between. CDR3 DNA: TGTGCCAGTAGCGCAGGGCACGAGCAGTACTTC. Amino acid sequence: CASSAGHEQYF.

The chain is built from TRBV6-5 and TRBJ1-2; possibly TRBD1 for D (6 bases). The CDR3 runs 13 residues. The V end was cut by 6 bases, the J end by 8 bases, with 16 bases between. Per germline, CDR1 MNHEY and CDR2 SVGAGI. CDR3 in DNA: TGTGCCAGCAGGGCGGCGGGGGCGTACGGCTACACCTTC. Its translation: CASRAAGAYGYTF.

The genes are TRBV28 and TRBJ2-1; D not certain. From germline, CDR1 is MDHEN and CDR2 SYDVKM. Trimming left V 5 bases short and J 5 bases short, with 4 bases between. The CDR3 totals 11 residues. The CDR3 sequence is CASSPNNEQFF. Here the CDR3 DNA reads TGTGCCAGCAGTCCTAACAATGAGCAGTTCTTC.

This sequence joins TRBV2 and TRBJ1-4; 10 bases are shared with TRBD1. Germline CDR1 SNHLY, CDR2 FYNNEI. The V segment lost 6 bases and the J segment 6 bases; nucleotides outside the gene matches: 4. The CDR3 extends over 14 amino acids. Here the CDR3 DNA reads TGTGCCAGCAGGGGACAGGGGCCGGATGAAAAACTGTTTTTT. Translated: CASRGQGPDEKLFF. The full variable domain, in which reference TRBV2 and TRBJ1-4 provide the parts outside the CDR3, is EPEVTQTPSHQVTQMGQEVILRCVPISNHLYFYWYRQILGQKVEFLVSFYNNEISEKSEIFDDQFSVERPDGSNFTLKIRSTKLEDSAMYFCASRGQGPDEKLFFGSGTQLSVL.

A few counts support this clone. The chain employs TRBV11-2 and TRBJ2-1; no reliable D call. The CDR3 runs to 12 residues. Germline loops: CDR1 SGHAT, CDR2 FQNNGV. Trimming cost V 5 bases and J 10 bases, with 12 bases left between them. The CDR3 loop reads CASSQMLVEQFF. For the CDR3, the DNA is TGTGCCAGCAGCCAGATGTTGGTGGAGCAGTTCTTC.

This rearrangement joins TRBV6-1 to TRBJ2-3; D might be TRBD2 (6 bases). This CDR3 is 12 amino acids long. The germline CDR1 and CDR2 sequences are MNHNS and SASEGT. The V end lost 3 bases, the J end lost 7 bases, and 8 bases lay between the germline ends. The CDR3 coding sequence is TGTGCCAGCAGTGAGGACTACCATACGCAGTATTTT. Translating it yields CASSEDYHTQYF.

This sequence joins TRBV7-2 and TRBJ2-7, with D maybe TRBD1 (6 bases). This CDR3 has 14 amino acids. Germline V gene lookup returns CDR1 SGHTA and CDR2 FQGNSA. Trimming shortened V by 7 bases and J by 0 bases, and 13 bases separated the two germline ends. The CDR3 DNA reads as TGTGCCAGCAAGGGGCAGGGGAGCTCCTACGAGCAGTACTTC. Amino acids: CASKGQGSSYEQYF.

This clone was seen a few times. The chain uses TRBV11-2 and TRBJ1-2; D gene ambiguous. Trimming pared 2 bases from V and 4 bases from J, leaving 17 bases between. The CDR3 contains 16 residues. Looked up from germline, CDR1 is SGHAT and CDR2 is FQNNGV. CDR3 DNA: TGTGCCAGCAGCTTACCCACAGACATACCCTTCTATGGCTACACCTTC. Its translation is CASSLPTDIPFYGYTF.

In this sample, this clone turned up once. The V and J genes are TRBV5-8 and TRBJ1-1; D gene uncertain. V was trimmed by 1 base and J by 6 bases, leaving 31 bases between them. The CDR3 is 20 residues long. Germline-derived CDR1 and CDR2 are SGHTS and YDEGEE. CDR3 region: CASSLTVREAAQSSRAEAFF. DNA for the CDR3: TGTGCCAGCAGCTTGACAGTAAGGGAGGCGGCTCAATCATCGCGTGCTGAAGCTTTCTTT.

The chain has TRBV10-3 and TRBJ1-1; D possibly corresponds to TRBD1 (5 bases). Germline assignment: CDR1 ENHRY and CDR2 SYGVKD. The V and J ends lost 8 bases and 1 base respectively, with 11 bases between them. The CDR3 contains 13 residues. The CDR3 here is CAIQWGENTEAFF. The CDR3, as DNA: TGTGCCATCCAGTGGGGGGAGAACACTGAAGCTTTCTTT.

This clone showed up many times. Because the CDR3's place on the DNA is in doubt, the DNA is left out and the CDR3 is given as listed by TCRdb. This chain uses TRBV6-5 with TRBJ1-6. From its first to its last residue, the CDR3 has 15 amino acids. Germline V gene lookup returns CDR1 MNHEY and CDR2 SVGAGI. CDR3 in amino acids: CASSSSTGDNSPLHF.

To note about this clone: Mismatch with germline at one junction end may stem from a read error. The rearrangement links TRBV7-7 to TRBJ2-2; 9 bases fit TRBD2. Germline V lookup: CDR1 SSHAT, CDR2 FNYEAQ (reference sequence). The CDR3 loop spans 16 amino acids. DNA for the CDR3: TGTGCTAGCAGCTTTTCTAGCGGGAAAAGCACCGGGGAGCTGTTTTTT. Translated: CASSFSSGKSTGELFF.

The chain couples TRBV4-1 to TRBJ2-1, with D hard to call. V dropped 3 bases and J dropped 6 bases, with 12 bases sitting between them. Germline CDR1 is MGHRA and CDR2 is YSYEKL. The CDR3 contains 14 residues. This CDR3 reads CASSQLHPGNEQFF. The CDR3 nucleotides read TGCGCCAGCAGCCAGCTCCATCCAGGCAATGAGCAGTTCTTC.